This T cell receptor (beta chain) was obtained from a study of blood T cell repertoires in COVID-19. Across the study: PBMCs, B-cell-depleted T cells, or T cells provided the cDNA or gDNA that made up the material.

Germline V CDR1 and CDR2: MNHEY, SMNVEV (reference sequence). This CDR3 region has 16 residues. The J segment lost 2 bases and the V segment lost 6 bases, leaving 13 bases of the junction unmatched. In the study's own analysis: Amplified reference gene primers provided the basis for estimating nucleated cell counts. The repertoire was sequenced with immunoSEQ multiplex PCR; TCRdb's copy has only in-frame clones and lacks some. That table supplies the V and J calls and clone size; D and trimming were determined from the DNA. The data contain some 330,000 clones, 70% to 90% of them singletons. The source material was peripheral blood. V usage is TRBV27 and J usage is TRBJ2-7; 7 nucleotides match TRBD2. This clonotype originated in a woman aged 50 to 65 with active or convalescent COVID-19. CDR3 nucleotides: TGTGCCAGCAGGCGGGGGACGTCGGACAAAACCTACGAGCAGTACTTC. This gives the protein CASRRGTSDKTYEQYF.